This TCR beta chain was recorded in a study of blood T cell repertoires in COVID-19 (dated by TCRdb to the early 2020s). Context from the whole study: Collaborator samples came from the United States, Italy and Spain and covered acute and convalescent phases of COVID-19. The material from the prospective study consisted of cDNA or gDNA derived from T cells, B-cell-depleted T cells, or PBMCs. The dataset comprised deeply sampled blood TCRbeta repertoires from subjects exposed to, actively infected with, or recovered from COVID-19. A freely available public database, intended as a resource for researchers studying the immune response to SARS-CoV-2, is where the repertoires were released. The samples were drawn from the first 160 participants of the ongoing ImmuneRACE study and from 1,254 subjects provided by 6 global collaborators. Sample metadata almost always included a de-identified subject ID, COVID-19 status, age in years and sex. Where available, HLA class I and class II types were obtained from metadata supplied by the sample provider rather than from assay-based typing.

What the study reported, not specific to this receptor: Clinical and demographic metadata were provided uncurated, with the amount varying by source and participant.

The immunoSEQ Assay, a bias-controlled multiplex PCR, was used to amplify TCRbeta CDR3 regions from genomic DNA. Regarding the original processing steps: Within the assay, amplification of reference gene primers was used to estimate how many nucleated cells each sample contained. To quantify the absolute abundance of each unique TCRbeta CDR3 rearrangement, sequence reads were collapsed and filtered. For each sample, productive Simpson clonality was calculated as the square root of Simpson's diversity index across productive rearrangements. TCRdb took this table from immuneACCESS and kept in-frame rearrangements with V and J called. Such tables lack part of the clones; where checked against another copy, unresolved V genes explain under half of the gap, and the rest is unexplained. V and J calls and clone size are as listed in that table; D and trimming were resolved from the DNA. The sample table shows 200,000 or so clones, and around nine tenths are seen once. 0.8% to 1% of the sample rests with the top ten.

V and J are truncated by 1 base and 6 bases respectively, leaving an intervening sequence of 11 bases. CDR1 SGHTA and CDR2 FQGNSA are derived from the germline V gene. The CDR3 numbers 14 residues from cysteine through phenylalanine. Of the read, only the CDR3 DNA is kept; its 42 bases are in frame from base 1. One collaborating source in Seattle enrolled patients while the patients were actively infected and followed the patients over time throughout the course of disease. Each collaborating institution followed its own protocols to collect whole blood in K2EDTA tubes. For TCRbeta analysis, collaborators shipped samples as frozen whole blood, isolated PBMCs, or DNA extracted from either of those sample types. To note about this clone: What antigen it recognizes has not been identified. Base qualities are not provided; no much larger clone lies one nucleotide away.

Recombination linked TRBV7-2 to TRBJ2-3; possibly the D gene is TRBD2, per 6 matching bases. Sequencing was done on a sample of peripheral blood. The sequence came from a man in his sixties with COVID-19, enrolled during active disease. The CDR3 protein sequence reads: CASSLGLGADTQYF. In nucleotides, the sequence is TGTGCCAGCAGCTTAGGACTAGGAGCCGATACGCAGTATTTT.